This entry is about one TCR beta chain. PCR involved 60 Vbeta and 13 Jbeta primers. Method: immunoSEQ multiplex PCR; TCRdb's copy keeps in-frame clones and lacks some. The table lists 200,000 to 250,000 clones, over 65% of them singletons, with over 0.55% in the top ten. The data were taken from a study of cytomegalovirus exposure and HLA in healthy donors. The clonotype was recovered from a man younger than 35 in good health and CMV-seronegative. Material: PBMCs.

Written as DNA, the CDR3 is TGTGCCAGCAGCGTAAGGAGAGGGACTAGCGGGAGTCCTAGCACAGATACGCAGTATTTT. It yields the protein CASSVRRGTSGSPSTDTQYF. The chain employs TRBV9 and TRBJ2-3; 14 bases line up with TRBD2. The CDR3 is 20 residues long. J was trimmed by 0 bases and V by 1 base; bases with no gene match: 10. Germline V lookup: CDR1 SGDLS, CDR2 YYNGEE.